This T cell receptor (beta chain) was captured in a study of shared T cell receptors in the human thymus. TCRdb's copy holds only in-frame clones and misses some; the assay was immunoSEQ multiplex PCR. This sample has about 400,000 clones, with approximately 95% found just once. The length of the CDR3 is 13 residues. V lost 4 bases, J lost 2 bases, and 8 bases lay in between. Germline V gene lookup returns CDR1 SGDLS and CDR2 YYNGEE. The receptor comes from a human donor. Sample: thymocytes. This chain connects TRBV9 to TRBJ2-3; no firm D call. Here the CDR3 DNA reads TGTGCCAGCAGCCCTGACTCCACAGATACGCAGTATTTT. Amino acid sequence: CASSPDSTDTQYF. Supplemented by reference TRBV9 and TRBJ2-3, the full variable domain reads DSGVTQTPKHLITATGQRVTLRCSPRSGDLSVYWYQQSLDQGLQFLIQYYNGEERAKGNILERFSAQQFPDLHSELNLSSLELGDSALYFCASSPDSTDTQYFGPGTRLTVL.